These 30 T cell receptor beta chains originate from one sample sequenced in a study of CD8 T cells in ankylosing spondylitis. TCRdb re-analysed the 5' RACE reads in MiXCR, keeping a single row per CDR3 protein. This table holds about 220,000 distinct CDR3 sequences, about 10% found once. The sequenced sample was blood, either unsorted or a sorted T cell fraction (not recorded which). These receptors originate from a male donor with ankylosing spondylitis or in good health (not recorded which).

The CDR3 loop is CASSSTGQSTSEQYF. CDR3 nucleotides: TGTGCCAGCAGCTCAACGGGACAGTCAACGAGCGAGCAGTACTTC. The gene calls are TRBV7-6 and TRBJ2-7, with TRBD1 matching 7 bases. Germline loops: CDR1 SGHVS, CDR2 FNYEAQ. The CDR3 sequence is 15 residues long. The V gene end was trimmed by 4 bases and the J gene end by 6 bases; junction bases not matched to a gene: 12.

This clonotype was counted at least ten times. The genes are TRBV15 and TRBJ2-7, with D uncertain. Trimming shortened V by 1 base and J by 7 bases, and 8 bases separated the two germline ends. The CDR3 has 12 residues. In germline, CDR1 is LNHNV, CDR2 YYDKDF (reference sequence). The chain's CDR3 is CATSRGFGEQYF. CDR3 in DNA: TGTGCCACCAGCAGAGGTTTCGGAGAGCAGTACTTC. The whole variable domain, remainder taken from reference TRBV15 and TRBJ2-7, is DAMVIQNPRYQVTQFGKPVTLSCSQTLNHNVMYWYQQKSSQAPKLLFHYYDKDFNNEADTPDNFQSRRPNTSFCFLDIRSPGLGDTAMYLCATSRGFGEQYFGPGTRLTVT.

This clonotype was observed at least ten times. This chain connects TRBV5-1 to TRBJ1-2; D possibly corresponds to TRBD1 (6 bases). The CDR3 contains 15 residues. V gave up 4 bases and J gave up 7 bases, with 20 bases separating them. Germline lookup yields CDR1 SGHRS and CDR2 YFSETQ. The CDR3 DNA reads TGCGCCAGCAGCCAGCGGACAGATTTTAGGAGTGGCTACACCTTC. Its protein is CASSQRTDFRSGYTF.

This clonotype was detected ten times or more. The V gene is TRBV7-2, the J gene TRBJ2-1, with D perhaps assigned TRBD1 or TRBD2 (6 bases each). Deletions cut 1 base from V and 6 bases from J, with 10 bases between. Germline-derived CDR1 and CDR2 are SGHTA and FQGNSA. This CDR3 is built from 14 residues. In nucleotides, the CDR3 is TGTGCCAGCAGCTTAGAAGGAGGGGGCAATGAGCAGTTCTTC. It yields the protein CASSLEGGGNEQFF.

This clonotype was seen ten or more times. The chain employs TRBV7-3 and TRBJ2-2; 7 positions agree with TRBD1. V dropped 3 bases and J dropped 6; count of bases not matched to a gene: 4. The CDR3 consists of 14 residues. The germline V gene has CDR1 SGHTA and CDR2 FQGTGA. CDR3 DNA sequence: TGTGCCAGCAGCTTTGAGGGGGCTTCCGGGGAGCTGTTTTTT. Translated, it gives CASSFEGASGELFF. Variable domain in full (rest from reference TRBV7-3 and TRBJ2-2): GAGVSQTPSNKVTEKGKYVELRCDPISGHTALYWYRQSLGQGPEFLIYFQGTGAADDSGLPNDRFFAVRPEGSVSTLKIQRTERGDSAVYLCASSFEGASGELFFGEGSRLTVL.

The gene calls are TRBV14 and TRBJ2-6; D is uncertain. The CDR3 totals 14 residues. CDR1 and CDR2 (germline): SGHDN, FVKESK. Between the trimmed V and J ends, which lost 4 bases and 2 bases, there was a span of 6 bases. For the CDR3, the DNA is TGTGCCAGCAGCCGCCGTCCTGGGGCCAACGTCCTGACTTTC. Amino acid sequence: CASSRRPGANVLTF.

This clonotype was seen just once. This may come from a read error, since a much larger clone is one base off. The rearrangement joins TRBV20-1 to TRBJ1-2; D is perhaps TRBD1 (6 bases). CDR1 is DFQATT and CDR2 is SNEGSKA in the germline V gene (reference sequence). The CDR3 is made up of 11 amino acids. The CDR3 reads CSSREGGGYTF. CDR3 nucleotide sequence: TGCAGTTCTAGAGAGGGGGGAGGCTACACCTTC.

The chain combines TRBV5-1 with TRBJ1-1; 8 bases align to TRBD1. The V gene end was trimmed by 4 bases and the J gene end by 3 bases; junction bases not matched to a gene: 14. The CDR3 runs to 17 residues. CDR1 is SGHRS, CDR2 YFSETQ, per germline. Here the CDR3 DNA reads TGCGCCAGCAGCCACCCGACAGGGGAGGATTTGTACACTGAAGCTTTCTTT. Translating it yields CASSHPTGEDLYTEAFF.

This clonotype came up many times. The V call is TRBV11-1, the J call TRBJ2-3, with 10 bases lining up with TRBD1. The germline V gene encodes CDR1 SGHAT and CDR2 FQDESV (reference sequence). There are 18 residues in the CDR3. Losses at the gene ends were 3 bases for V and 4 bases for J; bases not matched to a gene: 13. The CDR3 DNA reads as TGTGCCAGCAGCTTGGCTCGGGGACAGGGGCTTAGGGCAGATACGCAGTATTTT. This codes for CASSLARGQGLRADTQYF.

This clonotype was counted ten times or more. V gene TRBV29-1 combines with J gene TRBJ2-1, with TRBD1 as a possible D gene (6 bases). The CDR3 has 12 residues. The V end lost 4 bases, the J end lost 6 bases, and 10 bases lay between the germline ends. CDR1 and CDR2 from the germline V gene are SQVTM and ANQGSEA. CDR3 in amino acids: CSVGPGANEQFF. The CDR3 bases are TGCAGCGTTGGGCCAGGGGCCAATGAGCAGTTCTTC.

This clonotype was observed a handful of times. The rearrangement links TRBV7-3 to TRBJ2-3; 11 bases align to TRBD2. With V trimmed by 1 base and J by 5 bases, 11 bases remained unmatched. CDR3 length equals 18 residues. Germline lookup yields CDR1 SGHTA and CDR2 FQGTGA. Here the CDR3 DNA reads TGTGCCAGCAGCTTAATGGCTAGCGGGGGGCCCGGGGGAGATACGCAGTATTTT. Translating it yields CASSLMASGGPGGDTQYF.

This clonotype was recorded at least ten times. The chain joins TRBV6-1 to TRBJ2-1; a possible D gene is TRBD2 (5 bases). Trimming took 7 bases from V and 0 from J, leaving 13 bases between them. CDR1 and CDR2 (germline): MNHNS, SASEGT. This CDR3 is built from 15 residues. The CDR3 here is CASMDFPSSYNEQFF. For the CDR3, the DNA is TGTGCCAGCATGGACTTCCCAAGCTCCTACAATGAGCAGTTCTTC.

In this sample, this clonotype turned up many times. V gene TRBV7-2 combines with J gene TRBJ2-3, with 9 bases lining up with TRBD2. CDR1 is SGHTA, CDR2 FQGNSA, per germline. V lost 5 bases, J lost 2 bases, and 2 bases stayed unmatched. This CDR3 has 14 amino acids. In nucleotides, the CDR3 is TGTGCCAGCAGCGCGGGACTAGCCACAGATACGCAGTATTTT. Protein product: CASSAGLATDTQYF.

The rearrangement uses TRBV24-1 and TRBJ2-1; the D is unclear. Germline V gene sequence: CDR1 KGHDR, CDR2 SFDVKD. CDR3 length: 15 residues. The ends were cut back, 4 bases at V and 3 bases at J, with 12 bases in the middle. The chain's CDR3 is CATSDPTRLYNEQFF. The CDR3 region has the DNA TGTGCCACCAGTGACCCGACACGTCTCTACAATGAGCAGTTCTTC.

This CDR3 reads CASSPVSPGNEQFF. As DNA, the CDR3 is TGTGCCAGCAGCCCCGTAAGCCCGGGCAATGAGCAGTTCTTC. This chain connects TRBV12-3 or TRBV12-4 to TRBJ2-1; no clear D. This CDR3 comprises 14 residues. V lost 6 bases, J lost 6 bases, and 15 bases lay in between.

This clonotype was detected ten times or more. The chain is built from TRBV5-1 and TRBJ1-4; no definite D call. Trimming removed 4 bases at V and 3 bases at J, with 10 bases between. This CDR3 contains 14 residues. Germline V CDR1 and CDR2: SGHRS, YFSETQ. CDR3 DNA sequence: TGCGCCAGCAGCATGGAGGGTCCTAATGAAAAACTGTTTTTT. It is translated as CASSMEGPNEKLFF.

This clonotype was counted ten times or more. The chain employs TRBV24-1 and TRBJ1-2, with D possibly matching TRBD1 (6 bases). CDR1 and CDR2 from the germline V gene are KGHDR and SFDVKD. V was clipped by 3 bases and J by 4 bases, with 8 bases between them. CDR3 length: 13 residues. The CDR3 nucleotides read TGTGCCACCAGTGATGGACAGACCTATGGCTACACCTTC. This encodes CATSDGQTYGYTF.

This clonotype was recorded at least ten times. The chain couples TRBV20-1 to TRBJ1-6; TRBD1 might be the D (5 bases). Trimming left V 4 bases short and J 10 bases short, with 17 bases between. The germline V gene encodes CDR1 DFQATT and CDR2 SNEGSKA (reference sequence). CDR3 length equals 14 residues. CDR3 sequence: CSATNPGYDSPLHF. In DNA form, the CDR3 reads TGCAGTGCTACGAACCCAGGGTACGACTCACCCCTCCACTTT.

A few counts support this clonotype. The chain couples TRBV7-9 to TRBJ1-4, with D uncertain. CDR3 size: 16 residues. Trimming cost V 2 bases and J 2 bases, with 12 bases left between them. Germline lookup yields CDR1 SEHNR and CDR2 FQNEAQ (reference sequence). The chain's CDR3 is CASSLRSLQTNEKLFF. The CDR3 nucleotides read TGTGCCAGCAGCTTACGGAGCCTCCAGACTAATGAAAAACTGTTTTTT.

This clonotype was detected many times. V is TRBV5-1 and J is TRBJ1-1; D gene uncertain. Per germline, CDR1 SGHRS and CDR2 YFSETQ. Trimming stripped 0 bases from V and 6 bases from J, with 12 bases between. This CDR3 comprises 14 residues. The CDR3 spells CASSLEPWQPEAFF. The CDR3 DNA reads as TGCGCCAGCAGCTTGGAGCCGTGGCAGCCTGAAGCTTTCTTT.

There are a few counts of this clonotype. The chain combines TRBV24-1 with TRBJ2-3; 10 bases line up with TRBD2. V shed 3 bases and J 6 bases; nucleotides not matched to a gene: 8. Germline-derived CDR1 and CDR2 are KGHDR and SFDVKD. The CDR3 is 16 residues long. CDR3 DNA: TGTGCCACCAGTGATCGACTAGCGGGCGTTACGGATACGCAGTATTTT. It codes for CATSDRLAGVTDTQYF.

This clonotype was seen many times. The CDR3 region is CSANRANTEAFF. CDR3 in DNA: TGCAGTGCTAACAGGGCGAACACTGAAGCTTTCTTT. The rearrangement links TRBV20-1 to TRBJ1-1, with D perhaps matching TRBD1 (6 bases). CDR3 length: 12 amino acids. Germline V gives CDR1 DFQATT, CDR2 SNEGSKA (reference sequence). V was trimmed by 4 bases and J by 1 base, leaving 7 bases between them.

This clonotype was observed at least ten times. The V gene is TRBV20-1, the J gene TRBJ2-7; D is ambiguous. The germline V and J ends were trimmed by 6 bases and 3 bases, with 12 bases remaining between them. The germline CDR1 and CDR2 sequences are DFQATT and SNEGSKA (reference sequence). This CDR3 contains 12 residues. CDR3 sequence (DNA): TGCAGTGCAACCGACAAGGACTACGAGCAGTACTTC. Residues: CSATDKDYEQYF.

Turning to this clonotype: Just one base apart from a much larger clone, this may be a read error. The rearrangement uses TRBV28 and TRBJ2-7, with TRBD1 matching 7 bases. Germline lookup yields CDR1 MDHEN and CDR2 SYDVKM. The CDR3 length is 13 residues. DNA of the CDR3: TGTGCCAGCAGATCCGGGACAGTCTACGAGCAGTCCTTC. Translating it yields CASRSGTVYEQSF.

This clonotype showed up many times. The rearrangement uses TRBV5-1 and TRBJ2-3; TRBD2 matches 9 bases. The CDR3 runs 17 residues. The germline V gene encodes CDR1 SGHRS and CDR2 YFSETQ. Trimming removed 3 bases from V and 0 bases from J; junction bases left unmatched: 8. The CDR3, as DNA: TGCGCCAGCAGCTCGATTAGCGGGGGTGGTAGCACAGATACGCAGTATTTT. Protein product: CASSSISGGGSTDTQYF. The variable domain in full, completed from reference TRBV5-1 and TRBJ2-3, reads KAGVTQTPRYLIKTRGQQVTLSCSPISGHRSVSWYQQTPGQGLQFLFEYFSETQRNKGNFPGRFSGRQFSNSRSEMNVSTLELGDSALYLCASSSISGGGSTDTQYFGPGTRLTVL.

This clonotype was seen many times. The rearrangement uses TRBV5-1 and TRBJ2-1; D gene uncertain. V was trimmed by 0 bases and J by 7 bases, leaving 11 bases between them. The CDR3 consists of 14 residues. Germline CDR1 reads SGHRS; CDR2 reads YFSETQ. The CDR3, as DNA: TGCGCCAGCAGCTTGGCGGGCCCAGAAAATGAGCAGTTCTTC. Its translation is CASSLAGPENEQFF.

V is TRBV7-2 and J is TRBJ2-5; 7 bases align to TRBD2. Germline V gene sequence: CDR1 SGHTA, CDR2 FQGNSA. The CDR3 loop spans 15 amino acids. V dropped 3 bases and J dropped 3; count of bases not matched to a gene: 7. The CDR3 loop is CASSFFSSGEETQYF. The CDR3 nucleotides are TGTGCCAGCAGCTTTTTCTCTAGCGGAGAAGAGACCCAGTACTTC.

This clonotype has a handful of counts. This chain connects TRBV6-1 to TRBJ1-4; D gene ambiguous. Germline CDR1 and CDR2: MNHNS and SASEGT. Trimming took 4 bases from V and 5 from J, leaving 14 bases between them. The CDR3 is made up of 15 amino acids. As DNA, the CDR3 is TGTGCCAGCAGTGGATCCTTAGGCACCAATGAAAAACTGTTTTTT. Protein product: CASSGSLGTNEKLFF.

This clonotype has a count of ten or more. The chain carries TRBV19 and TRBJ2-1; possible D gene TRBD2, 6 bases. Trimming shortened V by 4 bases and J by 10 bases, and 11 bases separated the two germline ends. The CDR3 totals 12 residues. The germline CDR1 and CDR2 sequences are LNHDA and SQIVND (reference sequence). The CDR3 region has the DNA TGTGCCAGTAGTAGGCCTAGCGAGGAGCAGTTCTTC. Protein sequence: CASSRPSEEQFF.

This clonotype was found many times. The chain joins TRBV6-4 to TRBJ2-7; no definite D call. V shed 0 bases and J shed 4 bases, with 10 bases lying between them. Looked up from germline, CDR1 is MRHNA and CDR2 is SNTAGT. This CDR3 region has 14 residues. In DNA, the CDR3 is TGTGCCAGCAGTGACTCTACCGACCTGTACGAGCAGTACTTC. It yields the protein CASSDSTDLYEQYF.